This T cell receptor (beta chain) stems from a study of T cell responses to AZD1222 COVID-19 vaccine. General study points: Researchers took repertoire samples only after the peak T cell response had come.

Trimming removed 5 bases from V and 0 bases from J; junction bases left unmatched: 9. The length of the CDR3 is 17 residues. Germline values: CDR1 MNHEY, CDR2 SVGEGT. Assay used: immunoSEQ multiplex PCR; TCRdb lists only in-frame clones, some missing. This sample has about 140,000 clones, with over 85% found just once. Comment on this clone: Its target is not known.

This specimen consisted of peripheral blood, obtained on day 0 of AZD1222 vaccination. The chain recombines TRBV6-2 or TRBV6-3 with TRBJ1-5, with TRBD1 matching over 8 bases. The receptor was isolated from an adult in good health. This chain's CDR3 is CASSPLTGDYSNQPQHF. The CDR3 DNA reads TGTGCCAGCAGTCCCTTGACAGGGGATTATAGCAATCAGCCCCAGCATTTT.